This T cell receptor beta chain was documented in a study of Graves' ophthalmopathy and Graves' hyperthyroidism (dated by TCRdb to 2016 to 2019). Broadly, across the study: Peripheral blood was collected at initial diagnosis, before any treatment. Following sample collection, hyperthyroidism patients were given methimazole at a starting dose of 30 mg daily, and ophthalmopathy patients were given high-dose intravenous methylprednisolone. TCR beta repertoire signatures were used to distinguish Graves' ophthalmopathy from Graves' hyperthyroidism and to predict progression to ophthalmopathy. In about six hyperthyroidism patients, the T-cell repertoires found in thyroid tissue were compared with those found in blood. A discovery set of 90 to 100 patients (around 44 ophthalmopathy, about 55 stable hyperthyroidism) was enrolled to explore V-J signatures distinguishing ophthalmopathy from hyperthyroidism. In total, over 130 blood samples were TCR-sequenced: 40 to 45 ophthalmopathy, some 80 hyperthyroidism and some 17 hyperthyroidism-to-ophthalmopathy patients. The independent validation cohort included about 19 hyperthyroidism patients plus 17 patients who later progressed from hyperthyroidism to ophthalmopathy.

The CDR3 sequence holds 16 residues, the cysteine and phenylalanine included. Just the 48-base CDR3 DNA is kept, in frame starting at base 1. V loses 3 bases of germline sequence and J loses 3 bases, and the interval between the two ends is 20 bases. Per the germline V gene (reference sequence), DFQATT is the CDR1 and SNEGSKA is the CDR2. The paper as a whole reports these results and caveats: Most of the expanded thyroid clonotypes with a frequency above 0.001 were also detected in blood, and it was suggested that the thyroid immune response may be reflected by blood repertoires. In cross-validation, the 13-signature model distinguished ophthalmopathy from stable hyperthyroidism with approximately 88% sensitivity and nearly 82% specificity, and in the test set the corresponding values were roughly 80% and 76%. Sample size was not statistically predetermined, and group allocation was not concealed from the investigators. In validation, the model predicted ophthalmopathy progression with about 70% sensitivity and 72% to 80% specificity; approximately 12 predicted patients were CT-confirmed with GO in a median of about 6.1 months.

The ophthalmopathy patients had moderately to severely active disease, with a Clinical Activity Score of 3 or higher, a NOSPECS grade of 4 or higher, and a disease duration of less than 3 months. Patients with other autoimmune diseases, uncontrolled infections, pregnancy or lactation were excluded. Clinical symptoms, serum thyroxine, TRAb, thyroid ultrasound and orbital computed tomography were used for diagnosis. Using Ficoll-Paque density gradient centrifugation, PBMCs were isolated from about 9.4 ml of fresh peripheral blood. Trizol reagent was used to extract the total RNA, and its quality was then checked on an Agilent 2100 Bioanalyzer. For repertoire sequencing, the TCR beta CDR3 regions were amplified from RNA transcripts. The first round was an RT-PCR using HTBI primers with the Qiagen OneStep RT-PCR kit, and this first round was followed by a second-round multiplex PCR, then size selection and purification. The libraries underwent paired-end sequencing with 100 bp reads on an Illumina HiSeq2000. For the original study's pipeline: SOAPnuke was used to process the reads, throwing out any read that had adapters, had uncalled bases, had a mean Phred below 15, or lacked an exact constant-primer or identifier match. COPE v1.2.5 was used to merge high-quality paired reads. Unique nucleotide sequences were defined as clonotypes and aligned to IMGT TRB V, D and J references using MiTCR v1.1. Analysis was restricted to V-J combinations with a frequency above 0.0001, which covered roughly 99% of repertoires. For each V-J combination, a TCR clonal expansion and chaos score was defined as the ratio of F50 clonal expansion to chaos observed in the TCRdist matrix. Features were reduced by Welch's t-statistics and random forest to 10 to 15 V-J combinations, which fed a naive Bayes classifier. Thyroid-blood repertoire similarity was quantified with the Morisita-Horn index. TCRdb reprocessed the public reads (quality trimming at Q25 with fastp, clone calling with MiXCR) and kept in-frame beta chains. Identical CDR3 proteins give one entry, which carries the most common genes and DNA. V and J calls and clone size were set by TCRdb, not the authors. Counted in this sample were 650,000 to 900,000 distinct CDR3 sequences; 40% of them appeared once. In total, the top ten clones hold approximately 43% of the sample.

Turning to this clonotype: The antigen it binds to is not known. Nothing much larger sits one base from this clone, and base qualities are not available.

The rearrangement combines TRBV20-1 with TRBJ1-1; TRBD1 is possibly the D segment (5 matching bases). The receptor comes from an adult man with Graves' ophthalmopathy. Material for sequencing was peripheral blood. The nucleotide sequence is given as TGCAGTGCTAGGGATCGGGGAGAGGGGCGGTACACTGAAGCTTTCTTT. This codes for CSARDRGEGRYTEAFF.